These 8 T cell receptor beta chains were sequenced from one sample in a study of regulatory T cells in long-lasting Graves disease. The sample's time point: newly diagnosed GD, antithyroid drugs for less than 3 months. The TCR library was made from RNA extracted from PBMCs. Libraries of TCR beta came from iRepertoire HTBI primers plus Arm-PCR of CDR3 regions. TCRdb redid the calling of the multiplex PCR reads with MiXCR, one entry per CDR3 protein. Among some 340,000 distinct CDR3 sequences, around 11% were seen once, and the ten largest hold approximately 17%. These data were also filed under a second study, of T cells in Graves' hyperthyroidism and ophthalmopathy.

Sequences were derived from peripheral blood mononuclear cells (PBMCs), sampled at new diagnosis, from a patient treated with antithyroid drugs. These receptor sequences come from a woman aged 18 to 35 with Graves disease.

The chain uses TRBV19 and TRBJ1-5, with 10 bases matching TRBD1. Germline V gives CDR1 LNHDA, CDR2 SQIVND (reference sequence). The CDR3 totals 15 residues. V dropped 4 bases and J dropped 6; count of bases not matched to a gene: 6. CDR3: CASSTGTGVAQPQHF. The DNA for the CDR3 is TGTGCCAGTAGTACAGGGACAGGGGTTGCTCAGCCCCAGCATTTT. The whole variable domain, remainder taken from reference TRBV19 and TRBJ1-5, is DGGITQSPKYLFRKEGQNVTLSCEQNLNHDAMYWYRQDPGQGLRLIYYSQIVNDFQKGDIAEGYSVSREKKESFPLTVTSAQKNPTAFYLCASSTGTGVAQPQHFGDGTRLSIL.

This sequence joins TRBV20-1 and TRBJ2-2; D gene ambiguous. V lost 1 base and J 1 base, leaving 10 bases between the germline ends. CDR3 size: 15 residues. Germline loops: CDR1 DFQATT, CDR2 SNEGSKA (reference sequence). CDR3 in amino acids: CSARGPLGNTGELFF. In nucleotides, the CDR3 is TGCAGTGCTAGAGGCCCACTGGGGAACACCGGGGAGCTGTTTTTT.

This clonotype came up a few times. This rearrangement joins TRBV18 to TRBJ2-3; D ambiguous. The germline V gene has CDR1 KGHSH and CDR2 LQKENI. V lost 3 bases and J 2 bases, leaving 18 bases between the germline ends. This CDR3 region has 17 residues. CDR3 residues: CASSPWSPQPFTDTQYF. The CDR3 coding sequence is TGTGCCAGCTCACCCTGGAGCCCCCAGCCTTTCACAGATACGCAGTATTTT.

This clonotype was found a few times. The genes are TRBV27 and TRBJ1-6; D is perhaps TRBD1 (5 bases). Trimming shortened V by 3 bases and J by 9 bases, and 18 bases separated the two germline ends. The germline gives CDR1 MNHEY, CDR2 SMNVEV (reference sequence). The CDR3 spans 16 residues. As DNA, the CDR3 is TGTGCCAGCAGTTTGTCAGGGTTTACAGTCGGTTCACCCCTCCACTTT. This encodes CASSLSGFTVGSPLHF.

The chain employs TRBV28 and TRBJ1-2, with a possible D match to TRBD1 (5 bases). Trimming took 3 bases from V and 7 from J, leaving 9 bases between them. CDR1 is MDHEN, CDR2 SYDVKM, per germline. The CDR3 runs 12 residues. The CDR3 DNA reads TGTGCCAGCAGTTTTTCAGGGCTTGGCTACACCTTC. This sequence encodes CASSFSGLGYTF.

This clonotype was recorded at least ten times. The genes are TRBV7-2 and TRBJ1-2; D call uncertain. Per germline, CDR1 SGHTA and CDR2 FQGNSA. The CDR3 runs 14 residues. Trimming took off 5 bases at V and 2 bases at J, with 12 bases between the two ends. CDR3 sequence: CASSLWTGNYGYTF. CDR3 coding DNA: TGTGCCAGCAGCCTTTGGACGGGGAACTATGGCTACACCTTC. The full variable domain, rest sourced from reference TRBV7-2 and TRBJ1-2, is GAGVSQSPSNKVTEKGKDVELRCDPISGHTALYWYRQSLGQGLEFLIYFQGNSAPDKSGLPSDRFSAERTGGSVSTLTIQRTQQEDSAVYLCASSLWTGNYGYTFGSGTRLTVV.

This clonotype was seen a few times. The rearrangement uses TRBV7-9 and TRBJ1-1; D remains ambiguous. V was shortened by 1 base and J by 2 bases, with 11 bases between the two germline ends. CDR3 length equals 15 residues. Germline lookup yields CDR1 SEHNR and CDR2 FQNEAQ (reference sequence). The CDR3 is CASSLDLGGNTEAFF. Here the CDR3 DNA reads TGTGCCAGCAGCTTAGATTTGGGAGGAAACACTGAAGCTTTCTTT.

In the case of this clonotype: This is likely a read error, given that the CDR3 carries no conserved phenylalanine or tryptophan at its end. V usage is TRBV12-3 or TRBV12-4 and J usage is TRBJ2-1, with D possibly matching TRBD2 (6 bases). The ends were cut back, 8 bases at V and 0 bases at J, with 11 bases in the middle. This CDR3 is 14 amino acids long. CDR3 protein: CASGGTGSYNEQFL. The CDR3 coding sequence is TGTGCCAGCGGGGGGACTGGCTCCTACAATGAGCAGTTCCTC.